These 10 T cell receptor beta chains originate from one sample sequenced in a study of T cell responses to AZD1222 COVID-19 vaccine. Method: immunoSEQ multiplex PCR; TCRdb's copy keeps in-frame clones and lacks some. Of some 88,000 clones in the sample, 90% to 95% were seen once. Sequencing used peripheral blood, obtained on day 0 of AZD1222 vaccination. All receptors derive from an adult in good health.

V gene TRBV4-1 combines with J gene TRBJ2-7; D might be TRBD2 (5 bases). The V end was cut by 2 bases, the J end by 0 bases, with 11 bases between. The CDR3 has 15 amino acids. The V gene's germline CDR1 is MGHRA and CDR2 YSYEKL. The CDR3 DNA reads as TGCGCCAGCAGCCAACCACAGCGGTCCTCCTACGAGCAGTACTTC. It specifies CASSQPQRSSYEQYF.

The V call is TRBV3-1 (or the pseudogene TRBV3-2), the J call TRBJ2-5; 9 nucleotides match TRBD2. The CDR3 extends over 16 amino acids. CDR1 LGHDT and CDR2 YNNKEL come from the germline V gene (reference sequence). The ends lost 2 bases at V and 5 bases at J; junction bases unmatched: 9. CDR3 region: CASSQPSGRPGETQYF. DNA for the CDR3: TGTGCCAGCAGCCAACCAAGCGGGAGGCCGGGGGAGACCCAGTACTTC.

This clone was recorded once. The chain has TRBV28 and TRBJ1-2; a possible D gene is TRBD1 (6 bases). Trimming took off 10 bases at V and 3 bases at J, with 18 bases between the two ends. The CDR3 length is 14 residues. Germline assignment: CDR1 MDHEN and CDR2 SYDVKM. CDR3 sequence reads: CATKRGGADYGYTF. In DNA form, the CDR3 reads TGTGCCACCAAAAGAGGGGGGGCGGACTATGGCTACACCTTC.

The sample holds one count of this clone. The rearrangement joins TRBV7-8 to TRBJ2-1, with D perhaps TRBD2 (6 bases). The CDR3 is 14 amino acids. Germline values: CDR1 SGHVS, CDR2 FQNEAQ. The ends were cut back, 1 base at V and 8 bases at J, with 12 bases in the middle. DNA of the CDR3: TGTGCCAGCAGCTTAGGGGGGGACGTCGATGAGCAGTTCTTC. Its translation: CASSLGGDVDEQFF. Full variable domain (missing parts from reference TRBV7-8 and TRBJ2-1): GAGVSQSPRYKVAKRGQDVALRCDPISGHVSLFWYQQALGQGPEFLTYFQNEAQLDKSGLPSDRFFAERPEGSVSTLKIQRTQQEDSAVYLCASSLGGDVDEQFFGPGTRLTVL.

J is TRBJ1-5 and V is TRBV10-3, with a possible D match to TRBD1 (6 bases). This CDR3 spans 17 amino acids. Germline CDR1 ENHRY, CDR2 SYGVKD. V lost 7 bases and J lost 1, with 20 bases in between. CDR3 protein: CAITGAPDRDSNQPQHF. CDR3 coding DNA: TGTGCCATCACAGGAGCACCGGACAGAGACAGCAATCAGCCCCAGCATTTT.

This sequence joins TRBV30 and TRBJ1-1, with D possibly TRBD1 on 6 matching bases. CDR3 length equals 12 residues. The germline V and J ends were trimmed by 2 bases and 6 bases, with 10 bases remaining between them. Looked up from germline, CDR1 is GTSNPN and CDR2 is SVGIG (reference sequence). The CDR3 nucleotides are TGTGCCTGGAGTCACGGGGGGCCTGAAGCTTTCTTT. Translation: CAWSHGGPEAFF.

V gene TRBV2 combines with J gene TRBJ2-5, with D perhaps matching TRBD2 (6 bases). The length of the CDR3 is 15 residues. The germline V gene has CDR1 SNHLY and CDR2 FYNNEI. The ends were cut back, 6 bases at V and 2 bases at J, with 16 bases in the middle. CDR3 amino acids: CASRARGDQQETQYF. The CDR3 DNA follows: TGTGCCAGCAGGGCTCGCGGGGACCAACAAGAGACCCAGTACTTC.

This clone was recorded only once. The chain couples TRBV30 to TRBJ2-7; D uncertain. Trimming cost V 2 bases and J 3 bases, with 11 bases left between them. The V gene's germline CDR1 is GTSNPN and CDR2 SVGIG (reference sequence). This CDR3 has 13 residues. CDR3 loop: CAWSSSRFYEQYF. In nucleotides, the CDR3 is TGTGCCTGGAGTTCTTCGCGGTTCTACGAGCAGTACTTC.

This clone came up a few times. The chain couples TRBV5-5 to TRBJ1-5; D may be TRBD1 (5 bases). CDR1 and CDR2 (germline): SGHKS, YYEKEE (reference sequence). Trimming took off 3 bases at V and 5 bases at J, with 15 bases between the two ends. The CDR3 runs 15 residues. The CDR3 DNA sequence: TGTGCCAGCAGCTGGGACGCCCGGGCCTATCAGCCCCAGCATTTT. Its protein is CASSWDARAYQPQHF.

The rearrangement joins TRBV19 to TRBJ1-2, with D unclear. Germline CDR1 is LNHDA and CDR2 is SQIVND (reference sequence). The V end lost 3 bases, the J end lost 1 base, and 6 bases lay between the germline ends. The CDR3 is made up of 13 amino acids. CDR3 bases: TGTGCCAGTAGTATTGGGTTTAACTATGGCTACACCTTC. This sequence encodes CASSIGFNYGYTF.